Detailed here is one TCR beta chain. The antigen is not known. The sample belongs to a study of cytotoxic CD8 clonotypes in ibrutinib-treated CLL. Study-wide findings and caveats: Before falling back toward baseline at progression, clonality had risen at the time of ibrutinib response.

Germline V gene data show CDR1 as SNHLY and CDR2 as FYNNEI. This CDR3 comprises 15 residues. V shed 6 bases and J 0 bases; nucleotides not matched to a gene: 6. Clones were sequenced by immunoSEQ multiplex PCR, and TCRdb holds only the in-frame ones, with some missing. The data show about 300,000 clones, with around 69% seen just once and around 5.3% held by the top ten. The chain recombines TRBV2 with TRBJ2-3; 7 positions match TRBD1. Here the sequenced sample was PBMCs, taken at disease progression, from a patient treated with ibrutinib. The TCR comes from a human donor with chronic lymphocytic leukemia. CDR3 region: CASRPRTGSTDTQYF. In DNA form, the CDR3 reads TGTGCCAGCAGACCCCGGACAGGTAGCACAGATACGCAGTATTTT. Supplemented by reference TRBV2 and TRBJ2-3, the full variable domain reads EPEVTQTPSHQVTQMGQEVILRCVPISNHLYFYWYRQILGQKVEFLVSFYNNEISEKSEIFDDQFSVERPDGSNFTLKIRSTKLEDSAMYFCASRPRTGSTDTQYFGPGTRLTVL.